This TCR beta chain was retrieved from a study of blood T cell repertoires in COVID-19. Trimming cost V 4 bases and J 5 bases, with 15 bases left between them. Per the germline V gene, CDR1 is SNHLY and CDR2 is FYNNEI. This CDR3 has 15 amino acids. Source study methods: It was from reference gene primer amplification that nucleated cell counts were estimated. Only in-frame clones appear in the TCRdb table, and some are missing; sequencing was by immunoSEQ multiplex PCR. The V and J calls and clone size are taken from that table; D and trimming were inferred from the DNA. The sample has over 150,000 clones, less than 90% seen once; the top ten hold around 14%.

The origin of this receptor is a man younger than 35 with active or convalescent COVID-19. The chain joins TRBV2 to TRBJ1-3; D is ambiguous. The source material was peripheral blood. The DNA of the CDR3 is TGTGCCAGCAGTGTTGACCTTGGGAGTAGAAACACCATATATTTT. Residues: CASSVDLGSRNTIYF. The full variable domain, with the rest looked up from reference TRBV2 and TRBJ1-3, is EPEVTQTPSHQVTQMGQEVILRCVPISNHLYFYWYRQILGQKVEFLVSFYNNEISEKSEIFDDQFSVERPDGSNFTLKIRSTKLEDSAMYFCASSVDLGSRNTIYFGEGSWLTVV.